Following are 5 T cell receptor beta chains from one sample sequenced in a study of T cell responses to AZD1222 COVID-19 vaccine. Repertoires were generated with immunoSEQ multiplex PCR, while TCRdb's copy carries only in-frame clones and drops some. The table lists 100,000 to 150,000 clones, roughly 90% of them singletons, with 4.2% in the top ten. Sequencing was performed on peripheral blood, taken on day 0 of AZD1222 vaccination. The receptors derive from an adult in good health.

The chain recombines TRBV19 with TRBJ2-3; tentative D call: TRBD1 (5 bases). The CDR3 is made up of 15 amino acids. Trimming stripped 5 bases from V and 0 bases from J, with 12 bases between. CDR1 is LNHDA, CDR2 SQIVND, per germline (reference sequence). The CDR3 DNA sequence: TGTGCCAGTAGTCGTAGGGGCGATAGCACAGATACGCAGTATTTT. Amino acids: CASSRRGDSTDTQYF.

This rearrangement joins TRBV4-3 to TRBJ1-6, with no clear D. The V and J ends lost 0 bases and 0 bases respectively, with 9 bases between them. In germline, CDR1 is LGHNA, CDR2 YSLEER. The CDR3 runs 17 residues. The CDR3 spells CASSQEAKSSYNSPLHF. CDR3 bases: TGCGCCAGCAGCCAAGAGGCCAAGAGCTCCTATAATTCACCCCTCCACTTT.

This rearrangement joins TRBV30 to TRBJ1-1; D might be TRBD1 (5 bases). Trimming removed 2 bases from V and 7 bases from J, with 5 bases in between. CDR3 length: 10 amino acids. Looked up from germline, CDR1 is GTSNPN and CDR2 is SVGIG (reference sequence). CDR3 amino acids: CAWSQGEAFF. In nucleotides, the CDR3 is TGTGCCTGGAGTCAGGGTGAAGCTTTCTTT.

The V gene is TRBV27, the J gene TRBJ2-3; the D call may be TRBD1 or TRBD2 (6 bases each). The germline V gene encodes CDR1 MNHEY and CDR2 SMNVEV (reference sequence). This CDR3 spans 15 amino acids. The germline V and J ends were trimmed by 4 bases and 3 bases, with 14 bases remaining between them. The CDR3: CASSYFGGFTDTQYF. The CDR3 DNA is TGTGCCAGCAGTTATTTCGGGGGCTTTACAGATACGCAGTATTTT.

The chain combines TRBV5-5 with TRBJ2-7; 12 bases are shared with TRBD1. With V trimmed by 2 bases and J by 6 bases, 9 bases remained unmatched. From germline, CDR1 is SGHKS and CDR2 YYEKEE (reference sequence). The CDR3 runs to 16 residues. The CDR3 DNA follows: TGTGCCAGCAGCTTTCCCCCGGGACAGGGGGCGTCCGAGCAGTACTTC. Encoded protein: CASSFPPGQGASEQYF.